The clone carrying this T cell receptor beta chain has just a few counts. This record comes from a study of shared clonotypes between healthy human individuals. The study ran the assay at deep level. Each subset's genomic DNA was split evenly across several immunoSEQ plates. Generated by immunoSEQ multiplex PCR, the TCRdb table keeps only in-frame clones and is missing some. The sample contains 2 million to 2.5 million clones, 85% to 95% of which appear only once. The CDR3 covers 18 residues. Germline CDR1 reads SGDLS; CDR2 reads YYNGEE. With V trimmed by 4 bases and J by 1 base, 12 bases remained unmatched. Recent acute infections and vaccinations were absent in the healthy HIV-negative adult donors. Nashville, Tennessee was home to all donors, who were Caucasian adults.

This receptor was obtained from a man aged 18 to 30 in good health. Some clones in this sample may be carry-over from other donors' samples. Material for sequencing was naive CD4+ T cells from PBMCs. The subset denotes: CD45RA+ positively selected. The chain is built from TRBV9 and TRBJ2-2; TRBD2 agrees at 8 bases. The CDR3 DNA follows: TGTGCCAGCAGCCCTTCCGGAGGGGGACTAGGGAACACCGGGGAGCTGTTTTTT. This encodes CASSPSGGGLGNTGELFF.